This TCR beta chain was recovered during a study of cytomegalovirus exposure and HLA in healthy donors. Study in general: Among the roughly 380 donors who were genotyped, about 79% fell in the genetic ancestry cluster that is associated with self-reported Caucasian donors.

As to this clone: Antigen specificity is unknown. This sample includes further DNA sequences coding for the same CDR3.

Study findings and constraints: TCR sequences were mostly rare, though some public TCRs occurred in many donors. Previously analyzed data showed that most TCR beta V segments were productive at a frequency of about 90% or about 30%.

This CDR3 has 14 amino acids. Trimming took off 3 bases at V and 1 base at J, with 6 bases between the two ends. Germline V CDR1 and CDR2: KGHSH, LQKENI. The PCR made use of 60 Vbeta and 13 Jbeta primers. Generated by immunoSEQ multiplex PCR, the TCRdb table keeps only in-frame clones and is missing some. Of 100,000 or so clones in the sample, roughly 79% were seen once. The rearrangement joins TRBV18 to TRBJ2-2, with D possibly matching TRBD1 (6 bases). The sequence came from a male donor in good health and CMV-seronegative. Sequences were obtained from PBMCs. The CDR3 DNA sequence: TGTGCCAGCTCACCGGGACAGAACACCGGGGAGCTGTTTTTT. The encoded protein is CASSPGQNTGELFF.